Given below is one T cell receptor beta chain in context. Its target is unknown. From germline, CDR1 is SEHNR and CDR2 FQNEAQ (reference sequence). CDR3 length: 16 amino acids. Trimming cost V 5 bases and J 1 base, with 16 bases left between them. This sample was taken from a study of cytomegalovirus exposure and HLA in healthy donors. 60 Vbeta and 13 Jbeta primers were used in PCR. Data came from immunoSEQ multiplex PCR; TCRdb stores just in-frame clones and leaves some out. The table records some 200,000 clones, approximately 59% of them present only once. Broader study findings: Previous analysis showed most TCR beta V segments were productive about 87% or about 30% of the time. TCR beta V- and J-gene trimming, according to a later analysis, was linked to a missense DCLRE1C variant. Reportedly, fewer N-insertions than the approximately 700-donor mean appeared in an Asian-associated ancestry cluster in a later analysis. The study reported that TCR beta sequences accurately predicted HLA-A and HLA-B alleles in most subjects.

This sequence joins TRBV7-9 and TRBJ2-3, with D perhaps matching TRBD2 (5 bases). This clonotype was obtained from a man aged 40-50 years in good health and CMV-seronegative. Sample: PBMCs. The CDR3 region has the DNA TGTGCCAGCAGCCGTAGGTCGGGGTCGGGCACAGATACGCAGTATTTT. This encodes CASSRRSGSGTDTQYF.